The next 19 T cell receptor beta chains were all read from a single sample in a study of graft-versus-host responses after intestinal transplantation. Profiling relied on immunoSEQ multiplex PCR, and the TCRdb table lists in-frame clones only, not all of them. Of roughly 80,000 clones listed, about 92% are singletons. The material sequenced was PBMCs, taken 98 days after intestinal transplantation. Receptor source: a human patient who received an intestinal transplant, so some T cells may come from the graft donor.

As DNA, the CDR3 is TGTGCCAGCAGCTTAGTTTCCTCCTACAATGAGCAGTTCTTC. It codes for CASSLVSSYNEQFF. The rearrangement links TRBV7-8 to TRBJ2-1, with D unclear. Germline assignment: CDR1 SGHVS and CDR2 FQNEAQ. V was cut by 1 base and J by 0 bases, with 4 bases left in between. The CDR3 is 14 amino acids.

The chain recombines TRBV5-6 with TRBJ2-2, with D hard to call. The CDR3 spans 16 residues. Trimming stripped 1 base from V and 0 bases from J, with 10 bases between. Germline lookup yields CDR1 SGHDT and CDR2 YYEEEE. CDR3 residues: CASSLTDLANTGELFF. In nucleotides, the CDR3 is TGTGCCAGCAGCTTGACGGACCTTGCGAACACCGGGGAGCTGTTTTTT.

The rearrangement uses TRBV21-1 and TRBJ2-7; the tabulated D call, TRBD2, remains unverified against the DNA. TRBV21-1 is a listed pseudogene. The CDR3 is made up of 14 amino acids. This chain's CDR3 is CASTGKSGGGEQYF. As DNA, the CDR3 is TGTGCCAGCACGGGCAAAAGCGGGGGAGGTGAGCAGTACTTC.

The genes are TRBV4-1 and TRBJ2-3; D possibly uses TRBD1 or TRBD2 (7 bases each). Trimming removed 6 bases from V and 3 bases from J, with 10 bases in between. The germline V gene encodes CDR1 MGHRA and CDR2 YSYEKL. CDR3 length equals 13 residues. CDR3 in DNA: TGCGCCAGCAGGCAGGGGGGGACAGATACGCAGTATTTT. As protein: CASRQGGTDTQYF.

The chain combines TRBV6-5 with TRBJ2-7; D remains ambiguous. The CDR3 sequence is 14 residues long. Between the trimmed V and J ends, which lost 6 bases and 2 bases, there was a span of 14 bases. Germline V gene lookup returns CDR1 MNHEY and CDR2 SVGAGI. CDR3 amino acids: CASSWTQSTYEQYF. The CDR3 bases are TGTGCCAGCAGCTGGACGCAGTCAACCTACGAGCAGTACTTC.

The chain joins TRBV5-4 to TRBJ2-1; possible D gene TRBD1, 5 bases. The germline gives CDR1 SGHNT, CDR2 YYREEE (reference sequence). This CDR3 comprises 13 residues. The V and J ends lost 0 bases and 5 bases respectively, with 6 bases between them. The CDR3 loop is CASSLGGDNEQFF. The CDR3 DNA reads TGTGCCAGCAGCTTGGGGGGCGACAATGAGCAGTTCTTC.

This chain joins TRBV29-1 and TRBJ2-1; the D is unclear. The germline V gene has CDR1 SQVTM and CDR2 ANQGSEA. CDR3 size: 13 residues. Trimming cost V 7 bases and J 4 bases, with 14 bases left between them. The CDR3 region has the DNA TGCAGCGCCCCCCTGACGGATTACAATGAGCAGTTCTTC. It specifies CSAPLTDYNEQFF.

The rearrangement joins TRBV7-2 to TRBJ2-7; 8 nucleotides match TRBD1. Germline V gene data show CDR1 as SGHTA and CDR2 as FQGNSA. Losses at the gene ends were 4 bases for V and 3 bases for J; bases not matched to a gene: 5. The CDR3 consists of 14 residues. In nucleotides, the CDR3 is TGTGCCAGCAGCTCCAAGGGACAGGTCTACGAGCAGTACTTC. Its translation: CASSSKGQVYEQYF. The full variable domain, rest sourced from reference TRBV7-2 and TRBJ2-7, is GAGVSQSPSNKVTEKGKDVELRCDPISGHTALYWYRQSLGQGLEFLIYFQGNSAPDKSGLPSDRFSAERTGGSVSTLTIQRTQQEDSAVYLCASSSKGQVYEQYFGPGTRLTVT.

J is TRBJ1-1 and V is TRBV7-3, with 10 positions matching TRBD1. CDR3 length equals 14 residues. Germline V gene sequence: CDR1 SGHTA, CDR2 FQGTGA. J gave up 6 bases and V 4 bases, and 5 bases lay outside the gene matches. For the CDR3, the DNA is TGTGCCAGCAGCTCCCTCGGGACAGGGGCTGAAGCTTTCTTT. Encoded protein: CASSSLGTGAEAFF.

The genes are TRBV2 and TRBJ2-5, with TRBD2 matching over 10 bases. This CDR3 has 16 residues. V lost 0 bases and J lost 5; bases outside the gene matches: 6. Germline values: CDR1 SNHLY, CDR2 FYNNEI. DNA for the CDR3: TGTGCCAGCAGTGAAGCGGTAGCGGGGGGTGCCGAGACCCAGTACTTC. It yields the protein CASSEAVAGGAETQYF.

The rearrangement links TRBV19 to TRBJ1-6; D not resolved. This CDR3 has 13 residues. Germline CDR1 reads LNHDA; CDR2 reads SQIVND (reference sequence). Trimming took off 4 bases at V and 8 bases at J, with 9 bases between the two ends. This CDR3 is CASSSRKYSPLHF. The CDR3 bases are TGTGCCAGTAGTAGCCGGAAGTATTCACCCCTCCACTTT.

The CDR3 is CASSLPFYNSPLHF. DNA for the CDR3: TGCGCCAGCAGCTTGCCCTTCTATAATTCACCCCTCCACTTT. The gene calls are TRBV5-1 and TRBJ1-6; D ambiguous. The CDR3 has 14 residues. CDR1 SGHRS and CDR2 YFSETQ come from the germline V gene. With 1 base removed from V and 3 bases from J, the gap between germline ends came to 5 bases.

The chain has TRBV5-1 and TRBJ2-1; D is possibly TRBD2 (6 bases). The CDR3 has 15 residues. V was shortened by 0 bases and J by 7 bases, with 14 bases between the two germline ends. Germline V gives CDR1 SGHRS, CDR2 YFSETQ. CDR3 bases: TGCGCCAGCAGCTTGGGGGAGGCCGTCCGAAATGAGCAGTTCTTC. This sequence encodes CASSLGEAVRNEQFF.

The chain joins TRBV30 to TRBJ2-1, with D maybe TRBD2 (6 bases). Germline V gives CDR1 GTSNPN, CDR2 SVGIG (reference sequence). This CDR3 comprises 14 residues. V lost 0 bases, J lost 2 bases, and 8 bases lay in between. CDR3 region: CAWSVLAAYNEQFF. The CDR3 DNA is TGTGCCTGGAGTGTACTAGCTGCCTACAATGAGCAGTTCTTC.

The chain has TRBV5-3 and TRBJ1-2; D may be TRBD1 (6 bases). TRBV5-3 belongs to the ORF category, with a function that is uncertain. With 4 bases removed from V and 6 bases from J, the gap between germline ends came to 10 bases. CDR3 size: 12 residues. Here the CDR3 DNA reads TGTGCCAGAAGCACAAACAGGGATGGCTACACCTTC. Protein product: CARSTNRDGYTF.

This clone showed up just once. The chain employs TRBV19 and TRBJ1-5; D is uncertain. Germline V gene data show CDR1 as LNHDA and CDR2 as SQIVND (reference sequence). The CDR3 is 15 amino acids. V was shortened by 2 bases and J by 7 bases, with 15 bases between the two germline ends. The CDR3 is CASSILSGSGQPQHF. DNA for the CDR3: TGTGCCAGTAGTATATTATCGGGCAGTGGGCAGCCCCAGCATTTT.

This chain uses TRBV6-6 with TRBJ2-1, with a tentative D call TRBD2 (6 bases). Germline V gives CDR1 MNHNY, CDR2 SVGAGI (reference sequence). The CDR3 runs 16 residues. V lost 6 bases and J lost 5, with 20 bases in between. In DNA, the CDR3 is TGTGCCAGCAGGCCCTCGCGACTAGGAGCGAACAATGAGCAGTTCTTC. Its protein product is CASRPSRLGANNEQFF.

V is TRBV4-2 and J is TRBJ1-3; D is ambiguous. In germline, CDR1 is LGHNA, CDR2 YNFKEQ. V lost 0 bases to trimming and J lost 7 bases, with 4 bases between them. The CDR3 is 12 amino acids. The CDR3, as DNA: TGTGCCAGCAGCCAAGATTGGAACACCATATATTTT. Its protein is CASSQDWNTIYF.

The chain uses TRBV7-9 and TRBJ2-3; a weak D match, TRBD2 (5 bases). The CDR3 runs 13 residues. The germline V gene encodes CDR1 SEHNR and CDR2 FQNEAQ (reference sequence). V was shortened by 8 bases and J by 1 base, with 10 bases between the two germline ends. The CDR3 DNA reads as TGTGCCAGCGGCGGGCAACGCACAGATACGCAGTATTTT. Translated, it gives CASGGQRTDTQYF.